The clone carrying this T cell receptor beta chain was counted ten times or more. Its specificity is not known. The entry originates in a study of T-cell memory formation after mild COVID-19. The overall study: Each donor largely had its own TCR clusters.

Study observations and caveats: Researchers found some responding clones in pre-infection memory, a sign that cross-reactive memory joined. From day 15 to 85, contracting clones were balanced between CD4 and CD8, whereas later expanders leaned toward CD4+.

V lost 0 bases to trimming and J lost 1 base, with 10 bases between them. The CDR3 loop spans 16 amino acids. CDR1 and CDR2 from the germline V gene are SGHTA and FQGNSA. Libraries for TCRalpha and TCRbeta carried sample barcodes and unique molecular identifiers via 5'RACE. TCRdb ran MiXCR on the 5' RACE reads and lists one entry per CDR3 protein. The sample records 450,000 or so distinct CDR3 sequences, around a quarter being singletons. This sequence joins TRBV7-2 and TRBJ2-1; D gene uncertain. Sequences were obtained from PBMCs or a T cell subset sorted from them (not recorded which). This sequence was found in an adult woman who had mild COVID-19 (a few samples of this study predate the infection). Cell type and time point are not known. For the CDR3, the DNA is TGTGCCAGCAGCTTAGCGGTCAGCCCATCCTACAATGAGCAGTTCTTC. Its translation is CASSLAVSPSYNEQFF.